The following is a TCR beta chain sequence with its context. This record comes from a study of blood T cell repertoires in COVID-19. The CDR3 runs 17 residues. Germline CDR1 and CDR2: LGHNA and YSLEER. The junction had 6 bases not matched to a gene; V was cut back by 0 bases and J by 4 bases. Data came from immunoSEQ multiplex PCR; TCRdb stores just in-frame clones and leaves some out. The repertoire holds over 600,000 clones, with over 80% as singletons. Specimen: peripheral blood. The TCR comes from a woman between 18 and 29 years old with acute or convalescent COVID-19. The V gene is TRBV4-3, the J gene TRBJ2-2; TRBD1 agrees at 9 bases. The CDR3: CASSQDGTGSFTGELFF. The CDR3 bases are TGCGCCAGCAGCCAAGACGGGACAGGGTCTTTCACCGGGGAGCTGTTTTTT.